The sequence of this T cell receptor beta chain was determined in a study of T cell responses to AZD1222 COVID-19 vaccine. Study-wide results and caveats: Breadth and depth of Spike-specific TCRs rose after two AZD1222 doses.

V shed 8 bases and J shed 2 bases, with 18 bases lying between them. CDR1 and CDR2 from the germline V gene are SEHNR and FQNEAQ (reference sequence). The CDR3 spans 15 residues. On this clone: What it binds is unknown.

Clones were sequenced by immunoSEQ multiplex PCR, and TCRdb holds only the in-frame ones, with some missing. The sample shows 120,000 or so clones, around 89% of them seen only once. The TCR was taken from an adult in good health. Sequencing used peripheral blood, obtained on day 0 of AZD1222 vaccination. The chain carries TRBV7-9 and TRBJ1-1; TRBD1 might be the D (5 bases). DNA for the CDR3: TGTGCCAGCCTGGGCTGGGGGGTCGTCAACACTGAAGCTTTCTTT. It yields the protein CASLGWGVVNTEAFF.